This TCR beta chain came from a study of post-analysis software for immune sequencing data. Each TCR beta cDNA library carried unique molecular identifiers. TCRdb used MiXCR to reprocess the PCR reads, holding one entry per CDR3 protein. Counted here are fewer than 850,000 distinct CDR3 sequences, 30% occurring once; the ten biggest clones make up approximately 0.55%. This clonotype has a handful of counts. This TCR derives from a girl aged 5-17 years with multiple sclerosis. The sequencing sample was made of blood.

The CDR3 sequence: CAVGTSGRSETQYF. DNA for the CDR3: TGTGCCGTCGGGACTAGCGGGAGGTCTGAGACCCAGTACTTC. The chain has TRBV7-7 and TRBJ2-5, with 15 bases matching TRBD2. This CDR3 contains 14 residues. Germline CDR1 is SSHAT and CDR2 is FNYEAQ (reference sequence). Trimming cost V 11 bases and J 5 bases; bases outside gene matches: 6.